These T cell receptor beta chains were read from a single sample in a study of chemoradiotherapy in HPV16-positive cancers. Libraries were prepared by immunoSEQ multiplex PCR; TCRdb keeps only in-frame clonotypes and omits some of them. Among approximately 30,000 clones listed, roughly nine tenths were seen once. Sequenced here: blood, sampled from a patient who underwent chemoradiotherapy. The receptors were gathered from a human donor with HPV-associated anogenital cancer. Both conserved end residues are part of each CDR3. A D gene is named only where the DNA matches it firmly. Clone size is shown for a subset of rows, as once, few, many or a class of expanded clone.

J gene | V gene | D gene | clone size | CDR3 DNA | CDR3 protein
TRBJ1-1 | TRBV5-1 | TRBD1 | - | TGCGCCAGCAGCGCTGGGACAGGGGAACGGTGGAACACTGAAGCTTTCTTT | CASSAGTGERWNTEAFF
TRBJ1-1 | TRBV29-1 | - | few | TGCAGCGTTGTATGGGGGATCGACACTGAAGCTTTCTTT | CSVVWGIDTEAFF
TRBJ2-2 | TRBV7-7 | TRBD2 | - | TGTGCCAGCAGCTTAAGACTAGCGGGGGACTCAAACACCGGGGAGCTGTTTTTT | CASSLRLAGDSNTGELFF
TRBJ1-4 | TRBV4-3 | - | - | TGCGCCAGCAGCCAACGGGTTAGTGAAAAACTGTTTTTT | CASSQRVSEKLFF
TRBJ1-5 | TRBV5-1 | - | - | TGCGCCAGCAGCTTGTTACCTGGAGATCAGCCCCAGCATTTT | CASSLLPGDQPQHF
TRBJ1-4 | TRBV7-9 | - | - | TGTGCCAGCAGCTTTGGCCAGTTGGAGGATGAAAAACTGTTTTTT | CASSFGQLEDEKLFF
TRBJ2-7 | TRBV5-5 | - | - | TGTGCCAGCAGCTCCGGACAGAGCTCCTACGAGCAGTACTTC | CASSSGQSSYEQYF
TRBJ2-7 | TRBV15 | TRBD1 | - | TGTGCCACCAGCAGTCTACCGGGACAGGGTTACGAGCAGTACTTC | CATSSLPGQGYEQYF
TRBJ1-2 | TRBV6-5 | TRBD1 | - | TGTGCCAGCAGCCCATCCCGGGACAGAGACTATGGCTACACCTTC | CASSPSRDRDYGYTF
TRBJ2-1 | TRBV6-6 | - | - | TGTGCCAGCAGTTACCCTTCTAGCAGAAATGAGCAGTTCTTC | CASSYPSSRNEQFF
TRBJ2-7 | TRBV5-6 | TRBD1 | - | TGTGCCAGCCACGGGACAGGGATACACGAGCAGTACTTC | CASHGTGIHEQYF
TRBJ2-1 | TRBV6-4 | - | - | TGTGCCAGCAGTGAGATCGCCGACTCGAGCAATGAGCAGTTCTTC | CASSEIADSSNEQFF
TRBJ1-2 | TRBV12-5 | - | - | TGTGCTAGTGGGTCAGGGAACTATGGCTACACCTTC | CASGSGNYGYTF
TRBJ2-3 | TRBV7-9 | - | - | TGTGCCAGCAGCGGACTCGGACGGGTCCTCGATGATACGCAGTATTTT | CASSGLGRVLDDTQYF
TRBJ1-2 | TRBV6-4 | - | - | TGTGCCAGCAGTCCCACAGGAAACTATGGCTACACCTTC | CASSPTGNYGYTF
TRBJ1-5 | TRBV19 | TRBD1 | - | TGTGCCAGTACCCAATTACAGGGGAGCGGAAGCAATCAGCCCCAGCATTTT | CASTQLQGSGSNQPQHF
TRBJ2-1 | TRBV13 | - | - | TGTGCCAGCAGCACCCGACTAGTCCCTCCTCGGAATGAGCAGTTCTTC | CASSTRLVPPRNEQFF
TRBJ1-5 | TRBV2 | - | once | TGTGCCAGCAGCGACCGGGACCCCAATCAGCCCCAGCATTTT | CASSDRDPNQPQHF
TRBJ2-3 | TRBV10-1 | - | - | TGCGCCAGCAGTGATTACGGGTCACAGATAACGCAGTATTTT | CASSDYGSQITQYF
TRBJ2-3 | TRBV7-9 | TRBD2 | - | TGTGCCAGCAGCCGGGTAAGGACTAGCCGCACAGATACGCAGTATTTT | CASSRVRTSRTDTQYF
TRBJ1-5 | TRBV11-2 | - | - | TGTGCCAGCAGCTTAGTTCCGGGGCAGGGGTCAAGGCCCCAGCATTTT | CASSLVPGQGSRPQHF
TRBJ2-7 | TRBV2 | TRBD1 | - | TGTGCCAGCAGTGAAAATGGACAGGGGGCGGTCGAGCAGTACTTC | CASSENGQGAVEQYF
TRBJ2-7 | TRBV18 | - | - | TGTGCCAGCTCACCGGGGGCCCTCTACGAGCAGTACTTC | CASSPGALYEQYF
TRBJ2-7 | TRBV5-1 | - | - | TGCGCCAGCAGCTTAGGCGGGCCAGCCTACGAGCAGTACTTC | CASSLGGPAYEQYF
TRBJ2-7 | TRBV7-2 | - | - | TGTGCCAGCAGCTTAGGGCTCGGGGTATGGTCCTACGAGCAGTACTTC | CASSLGLGVWSYEQYF
TRBJ1-5 | TRBV6-1 | TRBD1 | - | TGTGCCAGCAGTGAAGTCGGGACAGGTTGGCAGCCCCAGCATTTT | CASSEVGTGWQPQHF
TRBJ2-3 | TRBV7-6 | - | - | TGTGCCAGCAGCTTAGCCCCTAGTGAGGGGGGCACAGATACGCAGTATTTT | CASSLAPSEGGTDTQYF
TRBJ2-7 | TRBV6-6 | TRBD2 | - | TGTGCCAGCGGAACTAGCGACTCCTACGAGCAGTACTTC | CASGTSDSYEQYF
TRBJ2-7 | TRBV2 | - | few | TGTGCCAGCAGTGAAAGGGTGGCAGGGCGTAATGTCGAGCAGTACTTC | CASSERVAGRNVEQYF